Sequencing of this TCR beta chain was carried out in a study of cytomegalovirus exposure and HLA in healthy donors. Study context: A data release that came early held approximately 85 million unique TCRs from HLA-typed donors. Notes on the study in general: It was likely that a cluster of highly shared sequence variants was a sequencing artifact. In a later analysis, DRB1 alleles had the most associated TCRs; HLA-C alleles the fewest.

Notes on this clone: The target antigen is unknown.

The CDR3 covers 15 residues. Trimming removed 4 bases from V and 5 bases from J; junction bases left unmatched: 3. Germline-derived CDR1 and CDR2 are SGHRS and YFSETQ. With 60 Vbeta and 13 Jbeta primers, the PCR was carried out. Sequencing was performed with immunoSEQ multiplex PCR; in TCRdb, only in-frame clones are kept and a portion is missing. The data show about 160,000 clones, with roughly 70% seen just once and approximately 7.1% held by the top ten. This TCR was sampled from a man in his forties in good health and CMV-seropositive. The chain uses TRBV5-1 and TRBJ2-2, with 12 positions matching TRBD1. The sequenced sample was PBMCs. This CDR3 is CASSGTGGATGELFF. The DNA for the CDR3 is TGCGCCAGCAGCGGGACAGGGGGCGCAACCGGGGAGCTGTTTTTT. Drawing the rest from reference TRBV5-1 and TRBJ2-2, the complete variable domain is KAGVTQTPRYLIKTRGQQVTLSCSPISGHRSVSWYQQTPGQGLQFLFEYFSETQRNKGNFPGRFSGRQFSNSRSEMNVSTLELGDSALYLCASSGTGGATGELFFGEGSRLTVL.